Following are 28 T cell receptor beta chains from one sample sequenced in a study of CD8+CD57+ T cells in acquired aplastic anemia. Sequencing involved patients with CD8+CD57+ cell expansion previously shown by flow cytometry. Both TCR beta VDJ combination and CDR3 sequence profiling were carried out. Genomic DNA was the template for this profiling. Each CDR3 protein gets one entry after TCRdb re-called the reads with MiXCR. The sample has about 250,000 distinct CDR3 sequences, approximately 45% seen once; the top ten hold under 9%. The sequencing input was sorted CD4+, CD8+, or CD8+CD57+ T cells (not recorded which) from PBMCs. These receptors were taken from a human donor with aplastic anemia.

This clonotype was seen at least ten times. The chain combines TRBV27 with TRBJ2-1, with D unresolved. Germline CDR1 is MNHEY and CDR2 is SMNVEV (reference sequence). V gave up 3 bases and J gave up 11 bases, with 8 bases separating them. CDR3 size: 11 residues. Written as DNA, the CDR3 is TGTGCCAGCAGTTTTGGGCCCCAGCAGTTCTTC. The encoded protein is CASSFGPQQFF.

This chain connects TRBV25-1 to TRBJ2-3; tentative D call: TRBD1 (5 bases). Per the germline V gene, CDR1 is MGHDK and CDR2 is SYGVNS. This CDR3 is built from 16 residues. Trimming shortened V by 3 bases and J by 2 bases, and 15 bases separated the two germline ends. CDR3 sequence (DNA): TGTGCCAGCAGTGAGTCCCCCCAGGGATTCACAGATACGCAGTATTTT. This codes for CASSESPQGFTDTQYF.

J is TRBJ2-3 and V is TRBV5-1, with 7 bases that match TRBD1. V was pared by 3 bases and J by 2 bases, with 12 bases of the junction left unmatched. CDR3 length: 17 amino acids. Germline-derived CDR1 and CDR2 are SGHRS and YFSETQ. The CDR3 is CASSSSLGQLNTDTQYF. CDR3 nucleotides: TGCGCCAGCAGCTCAAGTTTGGGACAGTTGAACACAGATACGCAGTATTTT.

The rearrangement joins TRBV20-1 to TRBJ1-5, with D unresolved. V lost 2 bases to trimming and J lost 10 bases, with 9 bases between them. CDR3 length: 11 residues. Germline V lookup: CDR1 DFQATT, CDR2 SNEGSKA (reference sequence). The CDR3 is CSARQSGPQHF. As DNA, the CDR3 is TGCAGTGCTAGACAAAGCGGACCCCAGCATTTT.

This clonotype was detected a few times. The V call is TRBV10-3, the J call TRBJ2-7, with 7 bases lining up with TRBD1. Germline CDR1 ENHRY, CDR2 SYGVKD. The CDR3 is 16 residues long. V lost 0 bases, J lost 0 bases, and 5 bases stayed unmatched. CDR3 region: CAISESIGTASYEQYF. The CDR3 DNA follows: TGTGCCATCAGTGAGTCGATTGGGACAGCCTCCTACGAGCAGTACTTC.

In regard to this clonotype: This may be a read error, as it is one base from a much larger clone. Because the CDR3 is missing its conserved closing phenylalanine or tryptophan, this is likely a read error. This sequence joins TRBV6-4 and TRBJ2-1; tentatively, D is TRBD2 (6 bases). The germline CDR1 and CDR2 sequences are MRHNA and SNTAGT. This CDR3 contains 15 residues. Trimming left V 2 bases short and J 7 bases short, with 15 bases between. CDR3 DNA sequence: TGTGCCAGCAGTGACAGGGGAGGTCTGGGAAATGAGCAGTTCCTC. Translated: CASSDRGGLGNEQFL.

This clonotype appeared many times. V gene TRBV19 combines with J gene TRBJ1-4, with TRBD1 matching over 11 bases. CDR1 is LNHDA and CDR2 is SQIVND in the germline V gene (reference sequence). The CDR3 contains 13 residues. V lost 8 bases and J lost 7; bases outside the gene matches: 3. The CDR3 protein is CASRDRGGEKLFF. Written as DNA, the CDR3 is TGTGCCAGTCGGGACAGGGGGGGTGAAAAACTGTTTTTT.

This rearrangement joins TRBV30 to TRBJ1-4; the match to TRBD1 covers 7 bases. Trimming took 5 bases from V and 12 from J; bases not matched to a gene: 15. CDR1 GTSNPN and CDR2 SVGIG come from the germline V gene (reference sequence). The CDR3 spans 14 residues. In DNA, the CDR3 is TGTGCCTGGGGGGGACAGCAAACTAGAGAAGAACTGTTTTTT. Residues: CAWGGQQTREELFF.

V gene TRBV11-2 combines with J gene TRBJ1-1, with a possible D match to TRBD1 (6 bases). V lost 4 bases and J 6 bases, leaving 18 bases between the germline ends. Germline V gene lookup returns CDR1 SGHAT and CDR2 FQNNGV. This CDR3 is built from 15 residues. In nucleotides, the CDR3 is TGTGCCAGCAGCTCACAATTGGGAAGGGGGGCTGAAGCTTTCTTT. This codes for CASSSQLGRGAEAFF.

The rearrangement uses TRBV14 and TRBJ1-4, with D tentatively TRBD1 (6 bases). CDR3 length: 15 residues. Deletions cut 3 bases from V and 7 bases from J, with 15 bases between. Germline assignment: CDR1 SGHDN and CDR2 FVKESK. CDR3 bases: TGTGCCAGCAGCCAGAGAGTTTCGGGGGCTGAAAAACTGTTTTTT. Its translation: CASSQRVSGAEKLFF. Based on the CDR3 plus reference TRBV14 and TRBJ1-4, the full variable domain is EAGVTQFPSHSVIEKGQTVTLRCDPISGHDNLYWYRRVMGKEIKFLLHFVKESKQDESGMPNNRFLAERTGGTYSTLKVQPAELEDSGVYFCASSQRVSGAEKLFFGSGTQLSVL.

Concerning this clonotype itself: A much more abundant neighbour one base away suggests this may be a read error. The V call is TRBV6-5, the J call TRBJ1-1; TRBD1 might be the D (5 bases). V lost 8 bases to trimming and J lost 5 bases, with 18 bases between them. CDR1 and CDR2 (germline): MNHEY, SVGAGI. The CDR3 covers 14 residues. The CDR3 here is CASGVGQGYTEAFF. Written as DNA, the CDR3 is TGTGCCAGCGGGGTGGGGCAGGGTTATACTGAAGCTTTCTTT.

This clonotype was counted between two and nine times. The J gene is TRBJ2-1, the V gene TRBV5-1, with TRBD2 as a possible D gene (5 bases). Deletions cut 4 bases from V and 8 bases from J, with 22 bases between. This CDR3 spans 16 amino acids. CDR1 and CDR2 from the germline V gene are SGHRS and YFSETQ. Here the CDR3 reads CASSADSLAIGDEQFF. CDR3 DNA: TGCGCCAGCAGCGCAGACTCGCTAGCCATAGGCGATGAGCAGTTCTTC.

The rearrangement uses TRBV12-3 or TRBV12-4 and TRBJ2-1; D unresolved. The CDR3 sequence is 13 residues long. Trimming took 3 bases from V and 4 from J, leaving 7 bases between them. This CDR3 is CASSLPEYNEQFF. CDR3 DNA sequence: TGTGCCAGCAGTTTGCCCGAGTACAATGAGCAGTTCTTC.

The V and J genes are TRBV20-1 and TRBJ1-2; D ambiguous. Germline V gene data show CDR1 as DFQATT and CDR2 as SNEGSKA (reference sequence). Trimming removed 6 bases at V and 8 bases at J, with 7 bases between. The CDR3 is made up of 9 amino acids. The CDR3 DNA sequence: TGCAGTGCCCGGCCCGGCTACACCTTC. It translates to CSARPGYTF.

V gene TRBV20-1 combines with J gene TRBJ2-7, with D tentatively TRBD2 (6 bases). This CDR3 comprises 11 residues. The germline gives CDR1 DFQATT, CDR2 SNEGSKA (reference sequence). The CDR3 nucleotides read TGCAGCTTGGAATCGGGAGACGAGCAGTACTTC. This sequence encodes CSLESGDEQYF.

This clonotype was observed a few times. The genes are TRBV15 and TRBJ1-4; TRBD1 matches at 7 bases. J was trimmed by 9 bases and V by 4 bases; bases with no gene match: 11. CDR1 and CDR2 from the germline V gene are LNHNV and YYDKDF (reference sequence). This CDR3 has 15 amino acids. The CDR3: CATSIGQVASKKLFF. The CDR3 DNA follows: TGTGCCACCAGCATAGGACAGGTAGCCTCGAAAAAACTGTTTTTT.

With respect to this clonotype: A read error may be the cause here, since a much bigger clone is one base away. The chain uses TRBV11-2 and TRBJ2-5; 7 bases are shared with TRBD2. CDR3 length: 15 residues. Unmatched junction bases numbered 11, after V lost 5 bases and J lost 5 bases. Germline assignment: CDR1 SGHAT and CDR2 FQNNGV. The CDR3 DNA is TGTGCCAGCAGCCCCCGGTCTTGGGGGGGTGAGACCCAGTACTTC. Translated: CASSPRSWGGETQYF.

This clonotype was observed many times. The gene calls are TRBV20-1 and TRBJ2-2; D ambiguous. Germline CDR1 and CDR2: DFQATT and SNEGSKA (reference sequence). V was cut by 3 bases and J by 3 bases, with 8 bases left in between. The length of the CDR3 is 13 residues. The CDR3 DNA is TGCAGTGCTAGGGGGATCGACACCGGGGAGCTGTTTTTT. Its protein is CSARGIDTGELFF.

The chain is built from TRBV7-2 and TRBJ2-5; D uncertain. The CDR3 consists of 15 residues. From germline, CDR1 is SGHTA and CDR2 FQGNSA. V lost 5 bases to trimming and J lost 2 bases, with 15 bases between them. As DNA, the CDR3 is TGTGCCAGCAGCCCGACCCGGGTAACTCAAGAGACCCAGTACTTC. It encodes CASSPTRVTQETQYF.

CDR3 in DNA: TGTGCCAGTAGTCCTAACCGTTATAAGGGACAGGGCGGCTACGAGCAGTACTTC. This codes for CASSPNRYKGQGGYEQYF. The rearrangement links TRBV19 to TRBJ2-7; 9 nucleotides match TRBD1. CDR3 size: 18 residues. After removal of 5 bases from V and 3 bases from J, the junction contained 17 bases not matched to a gene. Per germline, CDR1 LNHDA and CDR2 SQIVND (reference sequence).

Notes on this clonotype: This may arise from a read error, as a much more abundant clone is one base away. This sequence joins TRBV6-5 and TRBJ2-5; either TRBD1 or TRBD2 may fit D (5 bases each). Germline loops: CDR1 MNHEY, CDR2 SVGAGI. This CDR3 spans 12 amino acids. The ends were cut back, 2 bases at V and 7 bases at J, with 8 bases in the middle. As DNA, the CDR3 is TGTGCCAGCAGTTACGGGGGTGGGACCCAGTACTTC. This codes for CASSYGGGTQYF.

As concerns this clonotype: A read error is possible here, since a much larger clone lies one base away. This chain links TRBV7-8 with TRBJ2-7, with TRBD2 matching 7 bases. CDR3 length equals 15 residues. CDR1 and CDR2 (germline): SGHVS, FQNEAQ. CDR3: CASSWRGGRKVEQYF. CDR3 sequence (DNA): TGCGCCAGCAGCTGGAGGGGAGGGCGAAAGGTCGAGCAGTACTTC.

The J gene is TRBJ1-1, the V gene TRBV20-1, with 10 bases matching TRBD1. Germline CDR1 DFQATT, CDR2 SNEGSKA (reference sequence). J gave up 10 bases and V 5 bases, and 4 bases lay outside the gene matches. This CDR3 contains 11 residues. The CDR3 nucleotides read TGCAGTGCTTACCGGGACAGGGGAGCTTTCTTT. It translates to CSAYRDRGAFF.

This chain joins TRBV19 and TRBJ1-1; the D is unclear. The CDR3 loop spans 15 amino acids. CDR1 LNHDA and CDR2 SQIVND come from the germline V gene (reference sequence). Trimming removed 3 bases from V and 6 bases from J, with 17 bases in between. The CDR3 spells CASSINRLAVPEAFF. CDR3 sequence (DNA): TGTGCCAGTAGTATTAACCGGCTTGCGGTGCCTGAAGCTTTCTTT.

This chain uses TRBV20-1 with TRBJ2-7; 11 bases map to TRBD2. This CDR3 is 13 amino acids long. V lost 4 bases to trimming and J lost 2 bases; unmatched junction nucleotides: 1. CDR1 and CDR2 from the germline V gene are DFQATT and SNEGSKA (reference sequence). The CDR3: CSAKTSGAYEQYF. DNA for the CDR3: TGCAGTGCTAAGACTAGCGGGGCCTACGAGCAGTACTTC.

The sample holds many counts of this clonotype. The chain uses TRBV7-3 and TRBJ1-1; D is unclear. Germline V gene sequence: CDR1 SGHTA, CDR2 FQGTGA. This CDR3 contains 15 residues. V was clipped by 2 bases and J by 4 bases, with 14 bases between them. CDR3 bases: TGTGCCAGCAGCTTATACGCGGGAACGGGCACTGAAGCTTTCTTT. Translating it yields CASSLYAGTGTEAFF.

This clonotype was detected ten times or more. The genes are TRBV7-9 and TRBJ2-7, with TRBD1 identical over 7 bases. V shed 5 bases and J 0 bases; nucleotides not matched to a gene: 4. CDR3 length: 14 amino acids. The germline gives CDR1 SEHNR, CDR2 FQNEAQ (reference sequence). Here the CDR3 reads CASSPDRASYEQYF. DNA for the CDR3: TGTGCCAGCAGCCCCGACAGGGCCTCCTACGAGCAGTACTTC. Supplemented by reference TRBV7-9 and TRBJ2-7, the full variable domain reads DTGVSQNPRHKITKRGQNVTFRCDPISEHNRLYWYRQTLGQGPEFLTYFQNEAQLEKSRLLSDRFSAERPKGSFSTLEIQRTEQGDSAMYLCASSPDRASYEQYFGPGTRLTVT.

This clonotype was counted many times. The chain employs TRBV29-1 and TRBJ1-1; D call uncertain. Looked up from germline, CDR1 is SQVTM and CDR2 is ANQGSEA. The CDR3 runs to 11 residues. The V gene lost 3 bases and the J gene lost 1 base, with 3 bases spanning the gap. The CDR3 nucleotides read TGCAGCGTTGAGGCGAACACTGAAGCTTTCTTT. Residues: CSVEANTEAFF.